The present entry profiles one TCR beta chain with its context. Its matching antigen is unknown. These data originate in a study of cytomegalovirus exposure and HLA in healthy donors. Overall study findings and caveats: The finding came from a later analysis; first-cohort TCR clusters tended to co-occur in the roughly 110 validation repertoires.

Here immunoSEQ multiplex PCR was the method, and the copy in TCRdb shows in-frame clones only, minus some. The profile covers some 50,000 clones, with 90% to 95% appearing a single time and about 8% taken by the ten largest. Source material: PBMCs. The source is a woman under 30 in good health and CMV-seropositive.

CDR3 loop: CASSDRIYGYTF. CDR3 coding DNA: TGTGCCAGCAGCGACAGAATATATGGCTACACCTTC. The chain couples TRBV7-9 to TRBJ1-2, with a weak D call TRBD1 (5 bases). Germline V CDR1 and CDR2: SEHNR, FQNEAQ (reference sequence). Trimming stripped 5 bases from V and 5 bases from J, with 9 bases between. CDR3 length equals 12 residues.